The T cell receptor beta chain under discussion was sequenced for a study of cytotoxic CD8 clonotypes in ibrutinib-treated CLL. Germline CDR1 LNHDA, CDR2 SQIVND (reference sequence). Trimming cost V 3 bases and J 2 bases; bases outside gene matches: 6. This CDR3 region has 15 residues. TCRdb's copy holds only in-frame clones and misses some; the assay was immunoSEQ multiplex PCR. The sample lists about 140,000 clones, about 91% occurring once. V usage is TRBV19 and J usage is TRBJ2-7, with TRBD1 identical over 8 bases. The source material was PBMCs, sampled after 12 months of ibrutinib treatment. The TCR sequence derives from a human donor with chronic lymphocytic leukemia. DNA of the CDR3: TGTGCCAGTAGTATGTCCGGACAGGGAACCTACGAGCAGTACTTC. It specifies CASSMSGQGTYEQYF.